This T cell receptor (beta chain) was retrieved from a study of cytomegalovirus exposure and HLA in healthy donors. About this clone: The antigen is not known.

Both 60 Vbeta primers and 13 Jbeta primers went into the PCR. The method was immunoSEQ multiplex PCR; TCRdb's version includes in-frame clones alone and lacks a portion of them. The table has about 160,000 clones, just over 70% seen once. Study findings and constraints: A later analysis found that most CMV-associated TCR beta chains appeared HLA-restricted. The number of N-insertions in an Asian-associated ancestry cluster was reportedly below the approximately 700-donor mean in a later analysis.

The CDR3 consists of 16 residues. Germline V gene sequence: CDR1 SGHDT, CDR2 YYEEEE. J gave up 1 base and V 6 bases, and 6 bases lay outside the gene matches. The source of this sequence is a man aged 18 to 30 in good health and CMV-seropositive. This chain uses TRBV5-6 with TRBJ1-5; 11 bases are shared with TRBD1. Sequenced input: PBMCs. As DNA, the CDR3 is TGTGCCAGCACCCGGGACAGGGGGGGGAGCAATCAGCCCCAGCATTTT. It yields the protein CASTRDRGGSNQPQHF.